This T cell receptor (beta chain) was recovered during a study of blood T cell repertoires in COVID-19. Study overall: Some COVID-19 samples were acute and others convalescent; all came from the United States, Italy and Spain. T cells, B-cell-depleted T cells, or PBMCs supplied cDNA or gDNA.

Study processing details: Reference gene primer amplification yielded estimated nucleated cell counts. Profiled with immunoSEQ multiplex PCR; TCRdb holds only in-frame clones, not every one. That table furnishes V, J and clone size, whereas the DNA furnished D and trimming. The sample yields about 33,000 clones, about 90% seen once. The sample holds a few counts of this clone. The length of the CDR3 is 12 residues. J gave up 8 bases and V 6 bases, and 3 bases lay outside the gene matches. CDR1 and CDR2 from the germline V gene are LNHDA and SQIVND (reference sequence). The rearrangement joins TRBV19 to TRBJ1-2; 10 bases are shared with TRBD1. The sequencing sample was made of peripheral blood. This clonotype was sampled from a human donor in a cohort sampled during active COVID-19. The CDR3 loop reads CASRDRGSGYTF. CDR3 DNA: TGTGCCAGTAGGGACAGGGGGTCCGGCTACACCTTC.